This is a list of T cell receptor beta chains from one sample in a study of molecular identifiers for immune sequencing clone quantification. Each CDR3 protein gets one entry after TCRdb re-called the PCR reads with MiXCR. The sample gives over 550,000 distinct CDR3 sequences, roughly 27% of which show up once; about 0.81% is in the top ten. The sequencing sample was made of naive CD8+ T cells from blood, with Jurkat cell RNA spiked in. The origin of the receptors is a human donor in good health. Some libraries in this study had Jurkat cell RNA spiked in. CDR3s include the opening cysteine and the closing phenylalanine or tryptophan. Each record gives: clone size, D gene, V gene, J gene, CDR3 protein, CDR3 DNA. A D gene is named only where the DNA matches it firmly. Expanded clones get a size class; other rows say once, few or many, or leave the size out.

many	.	TRBV12-3/TRBV12-4	TRBJ1-5	CASSLVGQNQPQHF	TGTGCCAGCAGTTTAGTTGGCCAGAATCAGCCCCAGCATTTT
many	.	TRBV19	TRBJ1-5	CASSATPSGNQPQHF	TGTGCCAGTAGTGCGACCCCATCGGGCAATCAGCCCCAGCATTTT
.	TRBD2	TRBV19	TRBJ2-1	CASSGTSGRTSYNEQFF	TGTGCCAGTAGTGGGACTAGCGGGAGGACCTCCTACAATGAGCAGTTCTTC
many	TRBD2	TRBV13	TRBJ2-7	CASSSALLSGGAYEQYF	TGTGCCAGCAGCTCGGCACTTTTAAGCGGGGGGGCCTACGAGCAGTACTTC
.	TRBD1	TRBV18	TRBJ1-2	CASSPPGQGSTSYGYTF	TGTGCCAGCTCACCCCCGGGACAGGGCTCGACGTCCTATGGCTACACCTTC
many	TRBD1	TRBV7-2	TRBJ2-3	CASSLIGGASDTQYF	TGTGCCAGCAGCTTAATAGGGGGCGCCTCAGATACGCAGTATTTT
many	TRBD2	TRBV13	TRBJ2-3	CASSSTSGRAADTQYF	TGTGCCAGCAGCTCTACTAGCGGGAGGGCCGCAGATACGCAGTATTTT
many	TRBD2	TRBV27	TRBJ2-1	CASSTILAGGVNEQFF	TGTGCCAGCAGTACTATACTAGCGGGAGGGGTTAATGAGCAGTTCTTC
.	.	TRBV4-3	TRBJ1-1	CASSQEPLWNTEAFF	TGCGCCAGCAGCCAAGAACCCCTGTGGAACACTGAAGCTTTCTTT
many	.	TRBV12-3/TRBV12-4	TRBJ1-1	CASSPLVAEAFF	TGTGCCAGCAGCCCTCTGGTGGCTGAAGCTTTCTTT
many	.	TRBV2	TRBJ2-4	CASSDPGLAKNIQYF	TGTGCCAGCAGTGACCCCGGTTTAGCCAAAAACATTCAGTACTTC
many	.	TRBV5-1	TRBJ2-3	CASSLEFPDTQYF	TGCGCCAGCAGCTTGGAGTTTCCCGATACGCAGTATTTT
.	TRBD1	TRBV27	TRBJ1-5	CASSFTGTESNQPQHF	TGTGCCAGCAGTTTCACCGGGACAGAAAGCAATCAGCCCCAGCATTTT
many	.	TRBV30	TRBJ2-4	CAWSDGAKNIQYF	TGTGCCTGGAGTGACGGGGCCAAAAACATTCAGTACTTC
.	.	TRBV20-1	TRBJ1-5	CSARDLGTPDNQPQHF	TGCAGTGCTAGAGATCTCGGCACACCGGACAATCAGCCCCAGCATTTT
few	TRBD1	TRBV25-1	TRBJ1-1	CASSEGQGEAFF	TGTGCCAGCAGCGAGGGACAGGGGGAAGCTTTCTTT
many	.	TRBV5-4	TRBJ2-3	CASSLGYSSTDTQYF	TGTGCCAGCAGCTTGGGATATTCTAGCACAGATACGCAGTATTTT
many	.	TRBV5-1	TRBJ2-7	CASRQDSYEQYF	TGCGCCAGCAGACAGGACTCCTACGAGCAGTACTTC
few	.	TRBV6-5	TRBJ2-1	CASSYSTANEQFF	TGTGCCAGCAGTTACTCCACAGCCAATGAGCAGTTCTTC
few	TRBD1	TRBV7-6	TRBJ2-3	CASSSDRGPDTQYF	TGTGCCAGCAGTTCCGACAGGGGGCCAGATACGCAGTATTTT
.	TRBD1	TRBV5-1	TRBJ2-2	CASSLPGQGAWNTGELFF	TGCGCCAGCAGCTTACCGGGACAGGGGGCTTGGAACACCGGGGAGCTGTTTTTT
.	.	TRBV24-1	TRBJ2-1	CATSAGPGYNEQFF	TGTGCCACCAGTGCCGGGCCAGGTTACAATGAGCAGTTCTTC
.	.	TRBV27	TRBJ1-5	CASSLSISQPQHF	TGTGCCAGTAGTTTATCGATCAGTCAGCCCCAGCATTTT
many	TRBD1	TRBV29-1	TRBJ1-4	CSVEESSSGQGGEKLFF	TGCAGCGTTGAAGAGTCTTCCTCGGGACAGGGAGGGGAAAAACTGTTTTTT
.	.	TRBV5-4	TRBJ2-7	CASSSLGTPGLPYEQYF	TGTGCCAGCAGCTCCTTGGGGACTCCGGGGCTCCCCTACGAGCAGTACTTC
.	.	TRBV7-9	TRBJ2-7	CASSWDSSSYEQYF	TGTGCCAGCAGCTGGGACTCCAGCTCCTACGAGCAGTACTTC
many	.	TRBV6-6	TRBJ2-7	CASSYGSQYEQYF	TGTGCCAGCAGTTACGGGTCCCAGTACGAGCAGTACTTC
few	.	TRBV10-3	TRBJ2-3	CAISDRTRSTDTQYF	TGTGCCATCAGTGATCGGACTCGAAGCACAGATACGCAGTATTTT
.	.	TRBV7-8	TRBJ2-1	CASSPLAVGSYNAQFF	TGTGCCAGCAGCCCTTTAGCGGTCGGCTCCTACAATGCGCAGTTCTTC
.	TRBD2	TRBV10-1	TRBJ2-4	CASKDRGVPLAKKIQYF	TGCGCCAGCAAGGATCGGGGGGTTCCTCTAGCCAAAAAGATTCAGTACTTC
.	.	TRBV12-3/TRBV12-4	TRBJ1-6	CASSFRAVSPLHF	TGTGCCAGCAGTTTCAGGGCGGTTTCACCCCTCCACTTT
few	TRBD1	TRBV30	TRBJ2-5	CAWSAGQGHETQYF	TGTGCCTGGAGTGCGGGACAGGGGCACGAGACCCAGTACTTC
many	TRBD2	TRBV2	TRBJ2-7	CATDMAGGEQYF	TGTGCCACCGACATGGCCGGGGGGGAGCAGTACTTC
.	.	TRBV7-3	TRBJ2-1	CASSFSNNEQFF	TGTGCCAGCAGCTTCTCTAACAATGAGCAGTTCTTC
.	TRBD2	TRBV12-3/TRBV12-4	TRBJ2-2	CASRAGLAFTGELFF	TGTGCCAGCAGAGCCGGACTAGCGTTCACCGGGGAGCTGTTTTTT
.	TRBD1	TRBV12-5	TRBJ2-7	CASGLGTGGFSEQYF	TGTGCTAGTGGTTTAGGGACAGGGGGCTTTAGCGAGCAGTACTTC
.	.	TRBV28	TRBJ1-5	CASSPDGELGQPQHF	TGTGCCAGCAGCCCGGACGGGGAGTTGGGACAGCCCCAGCATTTT
many	.	TRBV7-9	TRBJ2-1	CASSRIIALSSYNEQFF	TGTGCCAGCAGCCGGATTATAGCCCTGAGCTCCTACAATGAGCAGTTCTTC